This TCR beta chain appears in the sequencing data of a study of T cell responses to AZD1222 COVID-19 vaccine. Whole-study results and caveats: The donor group comprised mostly white British people and more females; the analysis possibly underestimated clonal diversity. Elevations in Spike-specific TCR breadth and depth followed administration of two AZD1222 doses.

V was cut by 3 bases and J by 2 bases, with 14 bases left in between. This CDR3 is built from 15 residues. Germline V lookup: CDR1 SGHAT, CDR2 FQNNGV. The method was immunoSEQ multiplex PCR; TCRdb's version includes in-frame clones alone and lacks a portion of them. The sample yields roughly 130,000 clones, 85% to 90% seen once. This clone was seen only once. Its antigen is not known. The sample consisted of peripheral blood, taken on day 0 of AZD1222 vaccination. The rearrangement uses TRBV11-2 and TRBJ2-7, with D hard to call. The TCR sequence derives from an adult in good health. CDR3: CASSFSPGSTYEQYF. Written as DNA, the CDR3 is TGTGCCAGCAGCTTTTCCCCGGGCAGCACCTACGAGCAGTACTTC.